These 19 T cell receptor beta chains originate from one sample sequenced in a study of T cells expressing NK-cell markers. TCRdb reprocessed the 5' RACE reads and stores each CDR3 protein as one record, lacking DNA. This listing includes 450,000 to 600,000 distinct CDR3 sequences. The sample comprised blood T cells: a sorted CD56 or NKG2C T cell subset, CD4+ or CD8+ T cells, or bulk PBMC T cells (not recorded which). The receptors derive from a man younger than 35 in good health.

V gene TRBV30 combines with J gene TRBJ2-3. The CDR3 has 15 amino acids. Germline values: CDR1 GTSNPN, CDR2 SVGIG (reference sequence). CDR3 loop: CAWGVSIAPTDTQYF.

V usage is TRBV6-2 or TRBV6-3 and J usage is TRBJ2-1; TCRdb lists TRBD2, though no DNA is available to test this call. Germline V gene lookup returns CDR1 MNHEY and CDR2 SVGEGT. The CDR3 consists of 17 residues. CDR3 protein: CASSYTYLAGPTGEQFF.

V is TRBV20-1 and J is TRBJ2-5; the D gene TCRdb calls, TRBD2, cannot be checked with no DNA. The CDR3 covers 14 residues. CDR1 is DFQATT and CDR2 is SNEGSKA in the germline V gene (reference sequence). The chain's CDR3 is CSANPGGGRGTQYF.

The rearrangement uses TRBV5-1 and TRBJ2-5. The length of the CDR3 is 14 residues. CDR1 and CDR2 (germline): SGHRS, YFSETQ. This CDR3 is CASSRHRTSETQYF.

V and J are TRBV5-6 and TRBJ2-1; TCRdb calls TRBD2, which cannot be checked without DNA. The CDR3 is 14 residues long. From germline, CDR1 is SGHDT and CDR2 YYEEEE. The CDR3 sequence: CASSFLAGELEQFF.

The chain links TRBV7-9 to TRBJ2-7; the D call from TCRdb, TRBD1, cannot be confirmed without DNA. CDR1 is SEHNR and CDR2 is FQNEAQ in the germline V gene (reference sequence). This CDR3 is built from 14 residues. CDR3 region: CASSSDREEREQYF.

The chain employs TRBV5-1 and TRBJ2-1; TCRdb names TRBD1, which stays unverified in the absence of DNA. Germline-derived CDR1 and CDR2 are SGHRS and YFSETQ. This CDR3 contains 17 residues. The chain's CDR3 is CASSLWAGGVSYNEQFF. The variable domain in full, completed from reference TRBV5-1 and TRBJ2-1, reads KAGVTQTPRYLIKTRGQQVTLSCSPISGHRSVSWYQQTPGQGLQFLFEYFSETQRNKGNFPGRFSGRQFSNSRSEMNVSTLELGDSALYLCASSLWAGGVSYNEQFFGPGTRLTVL.

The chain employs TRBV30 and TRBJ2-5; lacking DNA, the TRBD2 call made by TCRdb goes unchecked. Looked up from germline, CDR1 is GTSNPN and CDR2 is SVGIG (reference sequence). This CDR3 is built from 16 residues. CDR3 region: CASQKRTSGRDETQYF.

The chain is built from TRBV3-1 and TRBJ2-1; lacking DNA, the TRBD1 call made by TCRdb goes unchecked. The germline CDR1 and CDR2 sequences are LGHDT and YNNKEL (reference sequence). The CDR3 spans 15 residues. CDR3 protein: CASTTGKWVRNEQFF.

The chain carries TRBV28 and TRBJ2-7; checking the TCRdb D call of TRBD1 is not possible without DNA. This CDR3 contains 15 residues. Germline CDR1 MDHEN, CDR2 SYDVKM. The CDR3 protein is CASSLGDRASGKQYF.

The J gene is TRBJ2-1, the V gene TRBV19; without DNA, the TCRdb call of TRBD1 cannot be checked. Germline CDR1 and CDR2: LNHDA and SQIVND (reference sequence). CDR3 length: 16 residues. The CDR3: CASSSETGGFYNEQFF.

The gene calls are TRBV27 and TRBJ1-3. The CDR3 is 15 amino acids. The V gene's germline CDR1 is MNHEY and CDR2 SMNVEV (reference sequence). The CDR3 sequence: CASRPETGSGNTIYF.

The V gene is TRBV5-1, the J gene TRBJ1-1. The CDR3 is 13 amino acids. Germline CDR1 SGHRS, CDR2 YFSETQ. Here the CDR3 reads CASSLWTGDEAFF. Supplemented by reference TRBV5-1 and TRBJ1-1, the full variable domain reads KAGVTQTPRYLIKTRGQQVTLSCSPISGHRSVSWYQQTPGQGLQFLFEYFSETQRNKGNFPGRFSGRQFSNSRSEMNVSTLELGDSALYLCASSLWTGDEAFFGQGTRLTVV.

The CDR3 sequence: CASSPLDTSYEQYF. V and J are TRBV12-3 or TRBV12-4 and TRBJ2-7. The CDR3 spans 14 residues.

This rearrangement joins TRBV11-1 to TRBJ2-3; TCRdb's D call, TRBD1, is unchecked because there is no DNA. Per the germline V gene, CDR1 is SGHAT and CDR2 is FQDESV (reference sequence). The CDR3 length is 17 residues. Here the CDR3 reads CASSLTGTGGITDTQYF. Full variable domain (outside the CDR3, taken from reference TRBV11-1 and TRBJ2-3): EAEVAQSPRYKITEKSQAVAFWCDPISGHATLYWYRQILGQGPELLVQFQDESVVDDSQLPKDRFSAERLKGVDSTLKIQPAELGDSAMYLCASSLTGTGGITDTQYFGPGTRLTVL.

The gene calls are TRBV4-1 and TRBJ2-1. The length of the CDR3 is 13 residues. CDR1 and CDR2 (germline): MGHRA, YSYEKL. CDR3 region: CASSQDMVQDEFF.

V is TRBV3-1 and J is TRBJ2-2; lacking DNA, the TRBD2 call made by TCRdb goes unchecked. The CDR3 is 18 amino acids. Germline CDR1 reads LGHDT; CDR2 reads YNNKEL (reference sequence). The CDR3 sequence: CASSHQRWTSGRTGELFF.

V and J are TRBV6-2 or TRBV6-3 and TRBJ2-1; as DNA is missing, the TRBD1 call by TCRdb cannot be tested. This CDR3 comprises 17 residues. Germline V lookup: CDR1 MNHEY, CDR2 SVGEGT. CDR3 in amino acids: CASRRPFGTGGDNEQFF.

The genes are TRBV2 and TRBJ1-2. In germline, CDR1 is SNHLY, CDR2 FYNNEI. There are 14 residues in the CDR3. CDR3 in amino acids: CASRVYLDRRGYTF.